This T cell receptor beta chain was profiled in a study of blood T cell repertoires in COVID-19. Whole-study context: Samples taken during acute and convalescent COVID-19 were collected in the United States, Italy and Spain.

Study processing details: Amplification from reference gene primers served as the basis for estimated nucleated cell counts. Repertoires were generated with immunoSEQ multiplex PCR, while TCRdb's copy carries only in-frame clones and drops some. V and J calls and clone size are those listed in that table; D and trimming were worked out from the DNA. This table holds 180,000 or so clones, about 84% found once. The germline V gene encodes CDR1 MNHEY and CDR2 SVGAGI. CDR3 length: 16 amino acids. V was cut by 4 bases and J by 7 bases, with 22 bases left in between. Recovered participants had two consecutive negative NP/OP PCR tests, healthcare professional clearance, or symptom resolution.

The specimen was PBMCs or T cells enriched from blood (not recorded which). This TCR came from a woman in her 30s who had recovered from COVID-19. This chain connects TRBV6-5 to TRBJ1-2; D may be TRBD1 (5 bases). CDR3 DNA sequence: TGTGCCAGCAGTTCCGGTAGGGACCCTAAAGCGGGTGGCTACACCTTC. This translates into CASSSGRDPKAGGYTF.